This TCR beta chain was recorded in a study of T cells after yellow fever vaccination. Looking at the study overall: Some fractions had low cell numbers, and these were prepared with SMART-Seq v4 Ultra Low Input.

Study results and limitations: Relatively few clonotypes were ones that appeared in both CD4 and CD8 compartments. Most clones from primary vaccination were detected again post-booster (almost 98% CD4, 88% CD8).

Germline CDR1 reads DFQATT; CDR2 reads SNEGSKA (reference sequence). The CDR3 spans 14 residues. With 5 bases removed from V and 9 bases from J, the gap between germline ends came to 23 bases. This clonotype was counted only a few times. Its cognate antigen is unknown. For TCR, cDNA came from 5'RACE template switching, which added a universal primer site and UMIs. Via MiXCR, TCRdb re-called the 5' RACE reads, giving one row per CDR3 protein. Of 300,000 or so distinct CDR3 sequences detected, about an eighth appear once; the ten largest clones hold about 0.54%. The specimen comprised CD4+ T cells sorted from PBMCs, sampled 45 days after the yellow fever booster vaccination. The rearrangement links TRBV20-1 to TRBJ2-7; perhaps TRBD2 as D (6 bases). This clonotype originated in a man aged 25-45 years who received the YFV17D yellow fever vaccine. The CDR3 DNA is TGCAGTGCTCCAACTTGGGGTGCCATGGGGGGGCAGTACTTC. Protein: CSAPTWGAMGGQYF.